Below, 26 T cell receptor beta chains from the same sample are listed, as sequenced in a study of blood T cell repertoires in COVID-19 (TCRdb year 2020). Libraries were constructed by the immunoSEQ multiplex PCR assay. TCRdb provides this immuneACCESS table in a form limited to in-frame rearrangements. Some clones are lacking; in checked studies, under half of them reflect an unresolved V gene, and why the rest are absent is not known. Counted in this sample were 280,000 or so clones; 65% to 90% of them appeared once. Of the sample, about an eighth is held by the ten largest clones. The sample taken for sequencing was peripheral blood. The receptors originated from a human donor in a cohort sampled during active COVID-19.

The chain uses TRBV5-4 and TRBJ2-1; 9 positions agree with TRBD1. The CDR3 is 15 residues long. Germline assignment: CDR1 SGHNT and CDR2 YYREEE (reference sequence). Losses at the gene ends were 5 bases for V and 3 bases for J; bases not matched to a gene: 6. CDR3 protein: CASRIAGQGYNEQFF. In nucleotides, the CDR3 is TGTGCCAGCAGGATCGCGGGACAGGGCTACAATGAGCAGTTCTTC.

This chain uses TRBV28 with TRBJ1-2; D gene ambiguous. Germline V gene sequence: CDR1 MDHEN, CDR2 SYDVKM. The CDR3 consists of 13 residues. V dropped 2 bases and J dropped 3 bases, with 7 bases sitting between them. DNA for the CDR3: TGTGCCAGCAGTTTACGAACAGACTATGGCTACACCTTC. Protein product: CASSLRTDYGYTF.

In DNA, the CDR3 is TGTGCCAGTAGTATTCTGGCACAACGCGGCTACACCTTC. It codes for CASSILAQRGYTF. The V and J genes are TRBV19 and TRBJ1-2, with D hard to call. Germline CDR1 LNHDA, CDR2 SQIVND (reference sequence). The CDR3 covers 13 residues. Trimming removed 3 bases at V and 8 bases at J, with 13 bases between.

The V and J genes are TRBV6-2 or TRBV6-3 and TRBJ2-1; 10 bases map to TRBD2. V lost 4 bases to trimming and J lost 9 bases; unmatched junction nucleotides: 18. The CDR3 covers 18 residues. In germline, CDR1 is MNHEY, CDR2 SVGEGT. The CDR3 DNA is TGTGCCAGCAGTTCTACCTCCCTACTAGCGGGACTTTCGACTGAGCAGTTCTTC. Translating gives CASSSTSLLAGLSTEQFF.

This rearrangement joins TRBV11-2 to TRBJ2-3, with D maybe TRBD2 (6 bases). The CDR3 is made up of 16 amino acids. CDR1 is SGHAT and CDR2 is FQNNGV in the germline V gene. Between the trimmed V and J ends, which lost 5 bases and 2 bases, there was a span of 17 bases. The CDR3 region has the DNA TGTGCCAGCAGCCACGCAGGAGGGCCTATCACAGATACGCAGTATTTT. Translating gives CASSHAGGPITDTQYF.

The V call is TRBV5-4, the J call TRBJ1-2; D possibly corresponds to TRBD1 (5 bases). The V end lost 5 bases, the J end lost 0 bases, and 17 bases lay between the germline ends. The CDR3 runs 16 residues. Germline V gives CDR1 SGHNT, CDR2 YYREEE (reference sequence). As DNA, the CDR3 is TGTGCCAGCAGGAGAGGTGCGGGGACGGCTAACTATGGCTACACCTTC. It yields the protein CASRRGAGTANYGYTF.

This clone was counted a few times. The gene calls are TRBV2 and TRBJ1-5; tentatively, D is TRBD1 (6 bases). This CDR3 region has 15 residues. Germline lookup yields CDR1 SNHLY and CDR2 FYNNEI. Trimming cost V 5 bases and J 7 bases, with 18 bases left between them. The CDR3, as DNA: TGTGCCAGCAGTCGCCATGGACAGTTACGCCAGCCCCAGCATTTT. Amino acids: CASSRHGQLRQPQHF.

V gene TRBV9 combines with J gene TRBJ2-7; maybe TRBD2 (5 bases). CDR3 length equals 14 residues. Trimming removed 3 bases from V and 0 bases from J, with 10 bases in between. Germline loops: CDR1 SGDLS, CDR2 YYNGEE. CDR3 in DNA: TGTGCCAGCAGCGAAGGAGGCTACTCCTACGAGCAGTACTTC. The encoded protein is CASSEGGYSYEQYF. Looking up the rest from reference TRBV9 and TRBJ2-7 gives the full variable domain: DSGVTQTPKHLITATGQRVTLRCSPRSGDLSVYWYQQSLDQGLQFLIQYYNGEERAKGNILERFSAQQFPDLHSELNLSSLELGDSALYFCASSEGGYSYEQYFGPGTRLTVT.

This chain uses TRBV27 with TRBJ1-2; D might be TRBD1 (6 bases). V lost 4 bases to trimming and J lost 2 bases, with 11 bases between them. Germline V gives CDR1 MNHEY, CDR2 SMNVEV (reference sequence). The CDR3 runs to 14 residues. This CDR3 reads CASSWSRGNYGYTF. CDR3 DNA: TGTGCCAGCAGTTGGTCCAGGGGCAACTATGGCTACACCTTC.

The chain links TRBV10-2 to TRBJ2-7; 12 bases are shared with TRBD2. With V trimmed by 5 bases and J by 0 bases, 8 bases remained unmatched. The CDR3 length is 17 residues. In germline, CDR1 is WSHSY, CDR2 SAAADI. CDR3 in amino acids: CASSRGLAGRYSYEQYF. CDR3 nucleotide sequence: TGCGCCAGCAGTCGTGGACTAGCGGGGCGATACTCCTACGAGCAGTACTTC.

V is TRBV9 and J is TRBJ2-3; 7 bases match TRBD1. Germline V lookup: CDR1 SGDLS, CDR2 YYNGEE. The CDR3 covers 15 residues. V was clipped by 3 bases and J by 5 bases; unmatched bases: 9. CDR3 bases: TGTGCCAGCAGCGCGTTTGACAGGGTCCAAGATACGCAGTATTTT. Translated: CASSAFDRVQDTQYF.

The chain has TRBV19 and TRBJ1-2; 9 nucleotides match TRBD1. This CDR3 contains 14 residues. Trimming at V came to 5 bases and at J to 3 bases, leaving 4 bases not matched to a gene. Germline V gene lookup returns CDR1 LNHDA and CDR2 SQIVND (reference sequence). The DNA of the CDR3 is TGTGCCAGTAGTGGGGGACAGGGATACTATGGCTACACCTTC. It encodes CASSGGQGYYGYTF.

The V call is TRBV19, the J call TRBJ2-1; a weak D match, TRBD1 (6 bases). The V and J ends lost 5 bases and 0 bases respectively, with 17 bases between them. This CDR3 is 17 amino acids long. Germline CDR1 and CDR2: LNHDA and SQIVND (reference sequence). Written as DNA, the CDR3 is TGTGCCAGTAGTTCGACAGGACCCATAAGCTCCTACAATGAGCAGTTCTTC. Protein: CASSSTGPISSYNEQFF.

The chain carries TRBV27 and TRBJ2-1; 7 bases fit TRBD2. Losses at the gene ends were 6 bases for V and 5 bases for J; bases not matched to a gene: 13. The CDR3 runs to 16 residues. Per the germline V gene, CDR1 is MNHEY and CDR2 is SMNVEV (reference sequence). CDR3 sequence reads: CASRLKPGLPHNEQFF. In DNA form, the CDR3 reads TGTGCCAGCAGACTGAAACCGGGACTACCCCACAATGAGCAGTTCTTC.

This chain connects TRBV5-4 to TRBJ1-3; 9 bases are a match to TRBD1. Trimming took 2 bases from V and 5 from J; bases not matched to a gene: 5. The CDR3 length is 15 residues. Germline loops: CDR1 SGHNT, CDR2 YYREEE (reference sequence). The CDR3 protein is CASSFYGTGRNTIYF. The CDR3 region has the DNA TGTGCCAGCAGCTTCTATGGGACAGGGAGAAACACCATATATTTT.

This clone was detected only a few times. V is TRBV9 and J is TRBJ2-1; tentatively, D is TRBD2 (5 bases). In germline, CDR1 is SGDLS, CDR2 YYNGEE. The length of the CDR3 is 15 residues. V shed 0 bases and J shed 5 bases, with 12 bases lying between them. DNA for the CDR3: TGTGCCAGCAGCGTAGGGATTAGCGTAAACAATGAGCAGTTCTTC. It is translated as CASSVGISVNNEQFF. Full variable domain (missing parts from reference TRBV9 and TRBJ2-1): DSGVTQTPKHLITATGQRVTLRCSPRSGDLSVYWYQQSLDQGLQFLIQYYNGEERAKGNILERFSAQQFPDLHSELNLSSLELGDSALYFCASSVGISVNNEQFFGPGTRLTVL.

This clone has only one observation. This rearrangement joins TRBV2 to TRBJ2-2; 7 nucleotides align to TRBD2. CDR3 length equals 16 residues. The germline V gene has CDR1 SNHLY and CDR2 FYNNEI. Trimming took 6 bases from V and 5 from J; bases not matched to a gene: 12. The CDR3 DNA sequence: TGTGCCAGCAGAACGGGGACTACCCTACTGACCGGGGAGCTGTTTTTT. As protein: CASRTGTTLLTGELFF. Filled out from reference TRBV2 and TRBJ2-2, the complete variable domain reads EPEVTQTPSHQVTQMGQEVILRCVPISNHLYFYWYRQILGQKVEFLVSFYNNEISEKSEIFDDQFSVERPDGSNFTLKIRSTKLEDSAMYFCASRTGTTLLTGELFFGEGSRLTVL.

This chain connects TRBV5-4 to TRBJ1-1; a weak D match, TRBD1 (6 bases). Trimming took off 4 bases at V and 2 bases at J, with 12 bases between the two ends. Looked up from germline, CDR1 is SGHNT and CDR2 is YYREEE (reference sequence). The CDR3 has 14 amino acids. CDR3 sequence (DNA): TGTGCCAGCAGCCCCGGGGACATCAACACTGAAGCTTTCTTT. This encodes CASSPGDINTEAFF.

V and J are TRBV10-3 and TRBJ1-1, with 8 bases aligning to TRBD1. The CDR3 has 14 residues. In germline, CDR1 is ENHRY, CDR2 SYGVKD. With V trimmed by 6 bases and J by 7 bases, 10 bases remained unmatched. This CDR3 is CAISRLTGGNEAFF. The CDR3 nucleotides read TGTGCCATCAGCCGATTAACAGGGGGTAATGAAGCTTTCTTT.

This chain uses TRBV9 with TRBJ2-1; 7 nucleotides match TRBD1. The CDR3 has 13 amino acids. CDR1 is SGDLS, CDR2 YYNGEE, per germline. The V segment lost 0 bases and the J segment 13 bases; nucleotides outside the gene matches: 7. CDR3 sequence (DNA): TGTGCCAGCAGCGTAGGTCCCACAGGGGTACAGTTCTTC. Translated: CASSVGPTGVQFF.

This sequence joins TRBV2 and TRBJ2-7; tentatively, D is TRBD2 (5 bases). From germline, CDR1 is SNHLY and CDR2 FYNNEI. The CDR3 contains 14 residues. V gave up 7 bases and J gave up 6 bases, with 19 bases separating them. CDR3 sequence reads: CASNPVAQAGEQYF. The DNA for the CDR3 is TGTGCCAGCAACCCAGTGGCCCAGGCGGGCGAGCAGTACTTC.

The genes are TRBV3-1 (or the pseudogene TRBV3-2) and TRBJ2-5, with 9 bases aligning to TRBD1. Germline V gives CDR1 LGHDT, CDR2 YNNKEL (reference sequence). The CDR3 is made up of 15 amino acids. Trimming at V came to 4 bases and at J to 5 bases, leaving 8 bases not matched to a gene. This CDR3 is CASSLGTGIGETQYF. CDR3 sequence (DNA): TGTGCCAGCAGCCTCGGGACAGGGATAGGTGAGACCCAGTACTTC.

To note about this clone: No DNA is shown, since the ends of the CDR3 on it are uncertain; the CDR3 is the one TCRdb lists. V and J are TRBV3-1 (or the pseudogene TRBV3-2) and TRBJ2-5; the table's TRBD1 call for D was not verified on the DNA. The CDR3 totals 15 residues, both ends included. The V gene's germline CDR1 is LGHDT and CDR2 YNNKEL (reference sequence). CDR3 protein: CASSQVWGTGTGPYF.

The V and J genes are TRBV19 and TRBJ2-1; 7 bases are shared with TRBD1. This CDR3 has 16 amino acids. V lost 7 bases, J lost 3 bases, and 12 bases stayed unmatched. From germline, CDR1 is LNHDA and CDR2 SQIVND (reference sequence). CDR3 DNA: TGTGCCAGTACCCAGACAGGGCGCTTACTCTACAATGAGCAGTTCTTC. Encoded protein: CASTQTGRLLYNEQFF. Full variable domain (outside the CDR3, taken from reference TRBV19 and TRBJ2-1): DGGITQSPKYLFRKEGQNVTLSCEQNLNHDAMYWYRQDPGQGLRLIYYSQIVNDFQKGDIAEGYSVSREKKESFPLTVTSAQKNPTAFYLCASTQTGRLLYNEQFFGPGTRLTVL.

The chain has TRBV7-2 and TRBJ1-5; 10 bases match TRBD1. Germline V lookup: CDR1 SGHTA, CDR2 FQGNSA. This CDR3 spans 15 amino acids. The trim removed 5 bases at V and 3 bases at J, leaving 4 bases unmatched. The CDR3 spells CASSAGTGANQPQHF. CDR3 in DNA: TGTGCCAGCAGCGCCGGGACAGGGGCCAATCAGCCCCAGCATTTT.

The genes are TRBV12-3 or TRBV12-4 and TRBJ2-5; 7 bases match TRBD1. The CDR3 is made up of 13 amino acids. V lost 5 bases, J lost 2 bases, and 2 bases stayed unmatched. CDR3: CASSPTGQETQYF. DNA for the CDR3: TGTGCCAGCAGTCCGACAGGGCAAGAGACCCAGTACTTC.